These T cell receptor beta chains were read from a single sample in a study of graft-versus-host responses after intestinal transplantation. Some clones are missing from TCRdb's copy, which holds only in-frame ones; the method was immunoSEQ multiplex PCR. The repertoire holds tens of thousands of clones, about 90% seen once, with roughly 6% in the top ten. The specimen was PBMCs, collected about 93 weeks after intestinal transplant. The receptors stem from a human patient who received an intestinal transplant, so some T cells may come from the graft donor. CDR3s include the opening cysteine and the closing phenylalanine or tryptophan. A D gene is named only where the DNA matches it firmly. Clone size is not always given. Where it is, it says once, few, many or a class for expanded clones.

V: TRBV11-3
J: TRBJ2-7
size: -
D: TRBD2
CDR3: CASSSLAGVEQYF
DNA: TGTGCCAGCAGCTCCTTAGCGGGGGTTGAGCAGTACTTC

V: TRBV5-1
J: TRBJ1-4
size: -
D: TRBD1
CDR3: CASSFQTGEISEKLFF
DNA: TGCGCCAGCAGCTTTCAGACAGGGGAGATAAGTGAAAAACTGTTTTTT

V: TRBV5-1
J: TRBJ2-2
size: once
D: TRBD1
CDR3: CASSLEGGQGYTGELFF
DNA: TGCGCCAGCAGCTTGGAAGGGGGACAGGGTTACACCGGGGAGCTGTTTTTT

V: TRBV21-1
J: TRBJ1-3
size: -
D: -
CDR3: CASSKEVQAENTIYF
DNA: TGTGCCAGCAGCAAAGAAGTGCAGGCTGAAAACACCATATATTTT

V: TRBV11-2
J: TRBJ2-5
size: -
D: -
CDR3: CASSPIMGTQYF
DNA: TGTGCCAGCAGCCCCATAATGGGGACCCAGTACTTC

V: TRBV6-1
J: TRBJ2-3
size: -
D: TRBD1
CDR3: CASRQGADTQYF
DNA: TGTGCCAGCAGGCAGGGGGCAGATACGCAGTATTTT

V: TRBV18
J: TRBJ1-1
size: -
D: -
CDR3: CASSGAGNTEAFF
DNA: TGTGCCAGCTCGGGGGCGGGGAACACTGAAGCTTTCTTT

V: TRBV4-1
J: TRBJ1-5
size: -
D: -
CDR3: CASSQGGANQPQHF
DNA: TGCGCCAGCAGCCAAGGGGGGGCTAATCAGCCCCAGCATTTT

V: TRBV6-5
J: TRBJ2-7
size: -
D: -
CDR3: CASSYRGHGSYEQYF
DNA: TGTGCCAGCAGTTACCGAGGTCACGGGTCCTACGAGCAGTACTTC

V: TRBV7-6
J: TRBJ2-1
size: -
D: TRBD2
CDR3: CASSLAGGYNEQFF
DNA: TGTGCCAGCAGCTTAGCGGGGGGGTACAATGAGCAGTTCTTC

V: TRBV27
J: TRBJ1-1
size: -
D: -
CDR3: CASSLSANENTEAFF
DNA: TGTGCCAGCAGTTTATCGGCAAACGAGAACACTGAAGCTTTCTTT

V: TRBV4-2
J: TRBJ1-5
size: -
D: -
CDR3: CASSQDVNYSNQPQHF
DNA: TGTGCCAGCAGCCAAGATGTAAACTATAGCAATCAGCCCCAGCATTTT

V: TRBV7-9
J: TRBJ2-7
size: few
D: -
CDR3: CASSLVGPEQYF
DNA: TGTGCCAGCAGCTTAGTAGGGCCCGAGCAGTACTTC

V: TRBV5-6
J: TRBJ2-2
size: -
D: -
CDR3: CASSRFVGELFF
DNA: TGTGCCAGCAGCCGATTTGTCGGGGAGCTGTTTTTT

V: TRBV6-5
J: TRBJ1-1
size: -
D: -
CDR3: CASSYSGYPNTEAFF
DNA: TGTGCCAGCAGTTACTCAGGGTATCCGAACACTGAAGCTTTCTTT

V: TRBV6-6
J: TRBJ1-1
size: -
D: TRBD1
CDR3: CASSYSIQGDAFF
DNA: TGTGCCAGCAGTTACTCAATCCAGGGGGACGCTTTCTTT

V: TRBV6-5
J: TRBJ1-2
size: -
D: -
CDR3: CASSFFLGDRSYGYTF
DNA: TGTGCCAGCAGTTTTTTTTTAGGGGATCGGAGCTATGGCTACACCTTC

V: TRBV5-4
J: TRBJ2-3
size: -
D: -
CDR3: CASSKDLGRTDTQYF
DNA: TGTGCCAGCAGCAAAGACCTTGGTCGCACGGATACGCAGTATTTT

V: TRBV29-1
J: TRBJ1-1
size: few
D: TRBD1
CDR3: CSVAGQGNTEAFF
DNA: TGCAGCGTTGCGGGACAGGGCAACACTGAAGCTTTCTTT

V: TRBV6-1
J: TRBJ2-3
size: -
D: -
CDR3: CASSEAWQYF
DNA: TGTGCCAGCAGTGAAGCCTGGCAGTATTTT

V: TRBV4-2
J: TRBJ1-6
size: -
D: TRBD1
CDR3: CASSPRDRNSPLHF
DNA: TGTGCCAGCAGCCCGCGGGACAGGAATTCACCCCTCCACTTT

V: TRBV19
J: TRBJ1-1
size: -
D: -
CDR3: CASSIRRGDTEAFF
DNA: TGTGCCAGTAGTATTCGGCGAGGGGACACTGAAGCTTTCTTT